This T cell receptor (beta chain) stems from a study of blood T cell repertoires in COVID-19. Overall study: From T cells, B-cell-depleted T cells, or PBMCs came the material, which was cDNA or gDNA.

CDR1 and CDR2 from the germline V gene are GTSNPN and SVGIG (reference sequence). Trimming took 0 bases from V and 1 from J, leaving 18 bases between them. CDR3 size: 17 residues. TCRdb keeps only in-frame clones here, not all; method: immunoSEQ multiplex PCR. The sample lists fewer than 55,000 clones, roughly nine tenths occurring once. This clone was counted a few times. V and J are TRBV30 and TRBJ1-1; TRBD1 is a possible D gene (5 bases). Sequenced input: peripheral blood. The sequence was obtained from a man older than 75 with active or convalescent COVID-19. The CDR3 here is CAWSVGRTPIGNTEAFF. CDR3 DNA: TGTGCCTGGAGTGTAGGTCGGACACCCATTGGGAACACTGAAGCTTTCTTT.